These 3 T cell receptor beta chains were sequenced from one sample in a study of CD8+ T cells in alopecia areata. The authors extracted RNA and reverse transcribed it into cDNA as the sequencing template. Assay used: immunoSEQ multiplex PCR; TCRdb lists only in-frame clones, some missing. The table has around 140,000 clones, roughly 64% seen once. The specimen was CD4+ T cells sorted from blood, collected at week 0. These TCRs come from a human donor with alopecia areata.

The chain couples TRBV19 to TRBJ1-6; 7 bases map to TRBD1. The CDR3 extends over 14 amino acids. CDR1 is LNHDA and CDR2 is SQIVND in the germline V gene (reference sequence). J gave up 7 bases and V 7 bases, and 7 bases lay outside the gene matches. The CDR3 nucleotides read TGTGCCAGTACCCTGCAAGGGGGCAATTCACCCCTCCACTTT. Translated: CASTLQGGNSPLHF.

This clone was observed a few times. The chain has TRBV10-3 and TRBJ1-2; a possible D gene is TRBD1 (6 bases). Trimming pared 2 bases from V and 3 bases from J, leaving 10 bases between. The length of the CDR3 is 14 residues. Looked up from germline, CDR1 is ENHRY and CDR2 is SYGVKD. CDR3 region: CAISEREGDYGYTF. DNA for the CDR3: TGTGCCATCAGTGAGCGGGAGGGGGACTATGGCTACACCTTC.

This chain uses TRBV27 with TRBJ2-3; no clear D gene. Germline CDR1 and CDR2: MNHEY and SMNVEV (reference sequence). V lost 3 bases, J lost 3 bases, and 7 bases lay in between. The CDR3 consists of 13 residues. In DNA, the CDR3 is TGTGCCAGCAGTTTGGGCCTAACAGATACGCAGTATTTT. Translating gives CASSLGLTDTQYF.